A single sample is the source of the 10 T cell receptor beta chains below, sequenced in a study of T cell changes during pregnancy in multiple sclerosis. Only in-frame clones appear in the TCRdb table, and some are missing; sequencing was by immunoSEQ multiplex PCR. The profile shows about 38,000 clones, more than 75% of them singletons. This specimen consisted of CD8+ T cells from peripheral blood mononuclear cells, obtained in the third trimester of pregnancy. The origin of the receptors is a female donor with multiple sclerosis, enrolled in a pregnancy study.

The rearrangement uses TRBV4-1 and TRBJ2-7; TRBD1 is a possible D gene (5 bases). Trimming left V 0 bases short and J 4 bases short, with 13 bases between. The CDR3 contains 15 residues. CDR1 and CDR2 (germline): MGHRA, YSYEKL. The CDR3 DNA is TGCGCCAGCAGCCAAGATCCGGCAGGGTTTTACGAGCAGTACTTC. Protein: CASSQDPAGFYEQYF.

This chain uses TRBV15 with TRBJ2-7; a possible D gene is TRBD2 (6 bases). Germline CDR1 LNHNV, CDR2 YYDKDF (reference sequence). The V and J ends lost 0 bases and 2 bases respectively, with 14 bases between them. This CDR3 comprises 16 residues. CDR3 nucleotides: TGTGCCACCAGCAGAGATATGGCGGGATTAGCCTACGAGCAGTACTTC. Its protein product is CATSRDMAGLAYEQYF. The entire variable domain, with the rest obtained from reference TRBV15 and TRBJ2-7, is as follows: DAMVIQNPRYQVTQFGKPVTLSCSQTLNHNVMYWYQQKSSQAPKLLFHYYDKDFNNEADTPDNFQSRRPNTSFCFLDIRSPGLGDTAMYLCATSRDMAGLAYEQYFGPGTRLTVT.

The CDR3 DNA sequence: TGTGCCAGCAGCTCGAACTCTAACTATGGCTACACCTTC. Protein sequence: CASSSNSNYGYTF. This chain connects TRBV11-2 to TRBJ1-2, with D uncertain. There are 13 residues in the CDR3. Trimming cost V 4 bases and J 0 bases, with 6 bases left between them. Germline V lookup: CDR1 SGHAT, CDR2 FQNNGV.

To note about this clone: Other DNA sequences in this specimen translate into the identical CDR3. V and J are TRBV7-2 and TRBJ2-7; a weak D match, TRBD2 (6 bases). The V end was cut by 3 bases, the J end by 3 bases, with 9 bases between. Per the germline V gene, CDR1 is SGHTA and CDR2 is FQGNSA. This CDR3 region has 13 residues. The CDR3 DNA follows: TGTGCCAGCAGCTTGGGGGGAGGCTACGAGCAGTACTTC. This gives the protein CASSLGGGYEQYF.

CDR3 sequence reads: CASSQEGVQTYYGYTF. CDR3 coding DNA: TGCGCCAGCAGCCAAGAAGGGGTACAGACTTACTATGGCTACACCTTC. The V call is TRBV4-1, the J call TRBJ1-2, with D perhaps TRBD1 (5 bases). The V gene's germline CDR1 is MGHRA and CDR2 YSYEKL. The CDR3 spans 16 residues. Trimming took 0 bases from V and 3 from J, leaving 14 bases between them.

The chain carries TRBV7-8 and TRBJ2-7; a weak D match, TRBD2 (5 bases). CDR1 SGHVS and CDR2 FQNEAQ come from the germline V gene. Deletions cut 2 bases from V and 6 bases from J, with 17 bases between. This CDR3 region has 15 residues. The CDR3 sequence is CASSLYGVVPPEQYF. The CDR3 DNA reads as TGTGCCAGCAGCTTATACGGGGTAGTGCCCCCCGAGCAGTACTTC.

V usage is TRBV9 and J usage is TRBJ1-4; D gene uncertain. Deletions cut 0 bases from V and 8 bases from J, with 14 bases between. From germline, CDR1 is SGDLS and CDR2 YYNGEE. The CDR3 is 15 residues long. The CDR3 DNA is TGTGCCAGCAGCGTAGCCGGCGGGGATTACGAAAAACTGTTTTTT. Translating gives CASSVAGGDYEKLFF.

V and J are TRBV6-1 and TRBJ2-3; 10 nucleotides agree with TRBD2. V trimming: 7 bases; J trimming: 6 bases; junction bases outside the gene matches: 10. The germline gives CDR1 MNHNS, CDR2 SASEGT. The CDR3 consists of 15 residues. CDR3 loop: CASTARLTSGDTQYF. CDR3 nucleotides: TGTGCCAGCACCGCCCGCCTGACTAGCGGGGATACGCAGTATTTT.

The chain joins TRBV4-3 to TRBJ2-7; 12 bases match TRBD2. Germline assignment: CDR1 LGHNA and CDR2 YSLEER. V dropped 0 bases and J dropped 5; count of bases not matched to a gene: 8. This CDR3 region has 17 residues. The CDR3 coding sequence is TGCGCCAGCAGCCAAGAATGGCTAGCGGGGGGGCCCCACGAGCAGTACTTC. It is translated as CASSQEWLAGGPHEQYF.

V gene TRBV6-5 combines with J gene TRBJ2-7; TRBD1 matches 8 bases. This CDR3 is 14 amino acids long. Trimming removed 4 bases from V and 4 bases from J; junction bases left unmatched: 6. Germline V gene lookup returns CDR1 MNHEY and CDR2 SVGAGI. The CDR3 nucleotides read TGTGCCAGCAGTTCCGGGACAGGCGAGTACGAGCAGTACTTC. The encoded protein is CASSSGTGEYEQYF.